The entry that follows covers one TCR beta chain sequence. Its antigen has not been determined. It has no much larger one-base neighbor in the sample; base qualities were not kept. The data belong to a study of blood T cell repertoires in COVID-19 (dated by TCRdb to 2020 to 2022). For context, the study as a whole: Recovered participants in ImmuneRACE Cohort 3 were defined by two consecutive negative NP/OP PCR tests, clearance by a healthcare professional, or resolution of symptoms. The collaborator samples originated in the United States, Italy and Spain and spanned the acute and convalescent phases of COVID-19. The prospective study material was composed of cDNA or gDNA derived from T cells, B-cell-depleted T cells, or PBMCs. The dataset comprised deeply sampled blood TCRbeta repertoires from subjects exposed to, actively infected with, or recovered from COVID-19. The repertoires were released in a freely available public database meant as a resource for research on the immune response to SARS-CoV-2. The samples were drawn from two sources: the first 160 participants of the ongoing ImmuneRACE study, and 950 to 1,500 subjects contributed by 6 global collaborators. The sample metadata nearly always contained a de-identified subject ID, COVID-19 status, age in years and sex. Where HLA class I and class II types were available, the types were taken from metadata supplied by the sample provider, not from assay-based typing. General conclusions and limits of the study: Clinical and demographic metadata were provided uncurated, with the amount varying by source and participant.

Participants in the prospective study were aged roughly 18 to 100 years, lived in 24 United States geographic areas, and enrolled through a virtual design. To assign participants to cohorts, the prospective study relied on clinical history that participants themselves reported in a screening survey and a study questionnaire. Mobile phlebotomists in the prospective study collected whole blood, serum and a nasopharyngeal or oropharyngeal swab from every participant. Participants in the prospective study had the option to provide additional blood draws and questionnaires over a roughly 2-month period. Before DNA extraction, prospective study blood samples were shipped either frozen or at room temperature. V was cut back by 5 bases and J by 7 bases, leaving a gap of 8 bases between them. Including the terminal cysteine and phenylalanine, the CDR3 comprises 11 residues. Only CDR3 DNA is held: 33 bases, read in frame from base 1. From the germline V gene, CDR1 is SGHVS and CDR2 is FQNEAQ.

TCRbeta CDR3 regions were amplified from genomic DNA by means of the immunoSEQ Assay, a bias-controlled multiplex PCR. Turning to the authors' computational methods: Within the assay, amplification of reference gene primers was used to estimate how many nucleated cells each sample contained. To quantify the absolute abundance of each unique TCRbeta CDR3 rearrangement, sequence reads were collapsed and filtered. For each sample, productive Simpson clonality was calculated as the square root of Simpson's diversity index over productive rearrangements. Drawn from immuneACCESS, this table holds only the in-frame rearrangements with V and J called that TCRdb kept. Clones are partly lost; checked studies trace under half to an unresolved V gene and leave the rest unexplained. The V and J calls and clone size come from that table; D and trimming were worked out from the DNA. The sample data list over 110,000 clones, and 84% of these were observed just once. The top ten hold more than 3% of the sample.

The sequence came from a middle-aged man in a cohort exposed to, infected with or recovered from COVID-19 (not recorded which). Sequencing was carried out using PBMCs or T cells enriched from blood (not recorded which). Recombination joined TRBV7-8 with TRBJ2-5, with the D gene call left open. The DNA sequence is TGTGCCAGCAGCGCATACGGGACCCAGTACTTC. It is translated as CASSAYGTQYF. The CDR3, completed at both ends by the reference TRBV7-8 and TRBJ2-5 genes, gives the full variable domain GAGVSQSPRYKVAKRGQDVALRCDPISGHVSLFWYQQALGQGPEFLTYFQNEAQLDKSGLPSDRFFAERPEGSVSTLKIQRTQQEDSAVYLCASSAYGTQYFGPGTRLLVL.